The entry below describes one T cell receptor beta chain. Antigen: not known. This entry is derived from a study of radiotherapy plus CTLA-4 blockade in lung cancer. Whole-study context: Disease control was achieved by 31% of patients, and objective responses by less than 20%. Study-wide results and limits: Alongside interferon-beta, early blood T cell clone dynamics were reportedly the best predictor of response.

Only in-frame clones appear in the TCRdb table, and some are missing; sequencing was by immunoSEQ multiplex PCR. The data hold some 98,000 clones, with 75% to 85% observed a single time. The CDR3 is 15 residues long. V lost 4 bases, J lost 5 bases, and 16 bases lay in between. Germline CDR1 reads SGHRS; CDR2 reads YFSETQ. This TCR derives from a human donor with non-small cell lung cancer who had a partial response to radiotherapy plus ipilimumab. The source was peripheral blood, collected from a patient treated with radiotherapy plus ipilimumab. The chain has TRBV5-1 and TRBJ2-1; weak D call: TRBD1 (5 bases). The CDR3, as DNA: TGCGCCAGCAGCCCCAGGGTCGCGGCCAACAATGAGCAGTTCTTC. As protein: CASSPRVAANNEQFF. The full variable domain, with the rest looked up from reference TRBV5-1 and TRBJ2-1, is KAGVTQTPRYLIKTRGQQVTLSCSPISGHRSVSWYQQTPGQGLQFLFEYFSETQRNKGNFPGRFSGRQFSNSRSEMNVSTLELGDSALYLCASSPRVAANNEQFFGPGTRLTVL.